This T cell receptor (beta chain) is from a study of cytotoxic CD8 clonotypes in ibrutinib-treated CLL listed by TCRdb under 2021. General notes on the study: The cohort included around 15 treatment-naive and fewer than 12 relapsed/refractory patients; 17 were IGHV unmutated. Responses were partial in 25 or so patients and complete in 2; after median approximately 67 months follow-up, roughly 14 stayed in remission and some twelve progressed. Response samples were obtained after a median of approximately 12 months of treatment, with a range of roughly 6 to 36 months. On average, each sample yielded roughly 260,000 productive templates and over 90,000 productive rearrangements. Longitudinal samples were available for 26 of the 86 trial participants. Cryopreserved peripheral blood mononuclear cells were obtained prior to treatment, at the time of response, and at either disease progression or sustained remission. All remission and progressive disease samples were collected while patients were still receiving ibrutinib.

Remarks on this clone: Its antigen is unknown. No base-level quality is on record; no much larger clone is a single base apart.

On a MiSeq, deep resolution sequencing aimed for a depth between 1 in 1 million and 1 in 200,000 T cells, with each clonotype covered approximately 9.8x on average. The immunoSEQ hsTCRB Kit was used to generate the TCR beta libraries. In the source study's methods: The data were analyzed with ImmunoSEQ Analyzer and ImmunoSEQ Data Assistant, and V, D and J gene assignments followed IMGT definitions. Clonality, which ranges from 0 to 1, was calculated by subtracting the normalized Shannon entropy of productive rearrangement frequencies from one. Public clonotype analysis was restricted to overrepresented clonotypes comprising at least 0.05% of each patient's repertoire. More than ten repertoires from age-matched healthy donors, obtained from immuneACCESS, served as clonality controls. The table was pulled from immuneACCESS by TCRdb, which kept in-frame rearrangements only. Such tables lose some clones; where checked, under half of the loss comes from unresolved V genes, and the rest has no known cause. V, J and clone size are those of that table, while D and trimming were read from the DNA. The sample yields 270,000 or so clones; roughly three quarters were counted once. About 5.3% of the sample is in the top ten clones.

General findings and caveats noted by the study authors: Public clonotypes were rare and either shrank or stayed stable during treatment, and the rise in clonality at ibrutinib response reflected expansion of private clonotypes. Clonality rose at ibrutinib response, remained stable during sustained remission, and dropped back toward baseline at progression. Baseline clonality exceeded that of age-matched healthy donors and correlated strongly with circulating CD8+ T-cell counts. Sampling times were not matched between patients in sustained remission and patients whose disease was progressing, and lymph node repertoires were not examined.

Reading the label with the study, this specimen's time point is: progressive disease on ibrutinib. Approximately 2 micrograms of genomic DNA were extracted from cryopreserved PBMCs for TCR beta library preparation. Longitudinal blood samples from CLL patients receiving ibrutinib monotherapy were subjected to high-throughput TCR beta sequencing. The patients took part in an open-label, single-center phase 2 trial of ibrutinib monotherapy. The source was PBMCs, collected at disease progression, from a patient treated with ibrutinib. The clonotype was recovered from a human donor with chronic lymphocytic leukemia.

The CDR3 is CSVDPILNTEAFF. DNA sequence: TGCAGCGTTGATCCGATCTTGAACACTGAAGCTTTCTTT. The chain joins TRBV29-1 to TRBJ1-1, with no confident D gene call. From a lookup of the germline V gene, CDR1 and CDR2 are SQVTM and ANQGSEA. Trimming at the junction amounts to 3 bases on V and 0 bases on J, and the germline ends lie 8 bases apart. The CDR3 runs 13 amino acids, cysteine and phenylalanine included. The DNA shown is the 39-base CDR3, in frame from base 1.